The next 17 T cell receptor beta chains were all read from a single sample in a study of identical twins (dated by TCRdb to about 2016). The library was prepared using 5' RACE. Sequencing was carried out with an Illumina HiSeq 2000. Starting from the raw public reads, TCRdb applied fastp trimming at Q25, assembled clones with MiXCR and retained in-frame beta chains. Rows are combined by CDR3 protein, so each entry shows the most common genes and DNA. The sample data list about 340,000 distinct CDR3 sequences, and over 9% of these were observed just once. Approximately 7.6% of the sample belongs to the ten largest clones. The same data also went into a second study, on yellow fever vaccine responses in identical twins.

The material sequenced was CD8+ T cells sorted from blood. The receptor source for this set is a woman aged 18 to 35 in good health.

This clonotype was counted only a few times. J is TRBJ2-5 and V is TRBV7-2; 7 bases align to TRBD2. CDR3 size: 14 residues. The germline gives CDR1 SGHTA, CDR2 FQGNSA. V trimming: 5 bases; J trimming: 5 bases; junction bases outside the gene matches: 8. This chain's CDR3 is CASSGRGTIETQYF. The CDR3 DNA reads TGTGCCAGCAGCGGCCGGGGGACTATCGAGACCCAGTACTTC.

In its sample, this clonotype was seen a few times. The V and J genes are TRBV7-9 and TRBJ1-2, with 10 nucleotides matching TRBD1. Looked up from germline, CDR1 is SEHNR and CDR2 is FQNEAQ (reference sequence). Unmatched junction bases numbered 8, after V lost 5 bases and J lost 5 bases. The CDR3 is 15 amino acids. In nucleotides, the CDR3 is TGTGCCAGCAGCACCCGAGGGGACAGGGGATATGGCTACACCTTC. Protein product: CASSTRGDRGYGYTF.

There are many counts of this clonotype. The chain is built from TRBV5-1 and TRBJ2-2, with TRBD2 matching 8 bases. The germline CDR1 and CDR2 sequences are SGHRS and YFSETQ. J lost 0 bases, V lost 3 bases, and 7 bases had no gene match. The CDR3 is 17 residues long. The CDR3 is CASSSGGASANTGELFF. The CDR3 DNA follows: TGCGCCAGCAGCTCCGGGGGGGCCTCCGCGAACACCGGGGAGCTGTTTTTT.

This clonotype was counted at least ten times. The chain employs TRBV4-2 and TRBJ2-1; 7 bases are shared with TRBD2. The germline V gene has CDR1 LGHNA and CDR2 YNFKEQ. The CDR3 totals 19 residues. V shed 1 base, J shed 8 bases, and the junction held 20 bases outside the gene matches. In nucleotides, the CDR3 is TGTGCCAGCAGCCAAGCCTACATTAGACTAGCCTTGGTTGTCGATGAGCAGTTCTTC. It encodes CASSQAYIRLALVVDEQFF.

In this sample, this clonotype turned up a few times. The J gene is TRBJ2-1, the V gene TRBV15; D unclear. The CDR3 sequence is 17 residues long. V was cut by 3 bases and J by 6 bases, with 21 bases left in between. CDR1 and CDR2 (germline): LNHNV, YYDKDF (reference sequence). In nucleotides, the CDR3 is TGTGCCACCAGCAGTGAATCTAGAGAGATAACGCTCAATGAGCAGTTCTTC. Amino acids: CATSSESREITLNEQFF.

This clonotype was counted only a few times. The CDR3 loop reads CASSLLGGGDTQYF. The CDR3 bases are TGTGCCAGCAGCTTACTGGGCGGAGGAGATACGCAGTATTTT. This chain joins TRBV7-3 and TRBJ2-3, with D perhaps TRBD2 (5 bases). CDR3 size: 14 residues. V lost 2 bases and J 5 bases, leaving 11 bases between the germline ends. Germline V gives CDR1 SGHTA, CDR2 FQGTGA.

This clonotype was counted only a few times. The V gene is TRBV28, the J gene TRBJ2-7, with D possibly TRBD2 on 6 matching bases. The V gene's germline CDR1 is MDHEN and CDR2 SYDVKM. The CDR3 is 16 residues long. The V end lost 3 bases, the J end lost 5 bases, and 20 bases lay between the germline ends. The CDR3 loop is CASSFLGQEGYNEQYF. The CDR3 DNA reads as TGTGCCAGCAGTTTTTTGGGTCAGGAGGGCTACAACGAGCAGTACTTC.

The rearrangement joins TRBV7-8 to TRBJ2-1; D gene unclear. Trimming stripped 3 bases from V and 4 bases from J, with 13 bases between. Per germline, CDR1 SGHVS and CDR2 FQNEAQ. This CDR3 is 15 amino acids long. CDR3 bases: TGTGCCAGCAGCTTGCTAGACGGGTTATACAATGAGCAGTTCTTC. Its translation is CASSLLDGLYNEQFF.

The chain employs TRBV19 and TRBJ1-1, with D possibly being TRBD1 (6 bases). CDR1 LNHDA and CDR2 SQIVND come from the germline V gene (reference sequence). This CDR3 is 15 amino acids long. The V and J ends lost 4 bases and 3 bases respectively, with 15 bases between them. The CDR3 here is CASSNWGGAYTEAFF. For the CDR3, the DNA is TGTGCCAGTAGTAATTGGGGGGGCGCTTACACTGAAGCTTTCTTT. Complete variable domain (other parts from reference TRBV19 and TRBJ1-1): DGGITQSPKYLFRKEGQNVTLSCEQNLNHDAMYWYRQDPGQGLRLIYYSQIVNDFQKGDIAEGYSVSREKKESFPLTVTSAQKNPTAFYLCASSNWGGAYTEAFFGQGTRLTVV.

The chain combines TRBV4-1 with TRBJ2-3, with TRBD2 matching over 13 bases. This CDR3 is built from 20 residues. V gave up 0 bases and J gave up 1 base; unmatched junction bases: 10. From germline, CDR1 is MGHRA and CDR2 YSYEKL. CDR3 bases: TGCGCCAGCAGCCAAGATGAGACTAGCGGGGGGCCCTGGGGCACAGATACGCAGTATTTT. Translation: CASSQDETSGGPWGTDTQYF.

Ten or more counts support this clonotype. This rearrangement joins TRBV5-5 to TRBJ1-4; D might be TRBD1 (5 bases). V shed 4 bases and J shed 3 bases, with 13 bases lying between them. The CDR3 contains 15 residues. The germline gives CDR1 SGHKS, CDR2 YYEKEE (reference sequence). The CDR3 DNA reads TGTGCCAGCAGCGTACCTTGGGGGTCTAATGAAAAACTGTTTTTT. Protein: CASSVPWGSNEKLFF.

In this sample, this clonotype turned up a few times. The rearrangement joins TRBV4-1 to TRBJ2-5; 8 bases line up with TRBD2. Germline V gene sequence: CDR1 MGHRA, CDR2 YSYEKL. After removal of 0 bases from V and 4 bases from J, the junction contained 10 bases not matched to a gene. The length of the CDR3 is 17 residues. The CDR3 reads CASSQETMAGGLETQYF. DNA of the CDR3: TGCGCCAGCAGCCAAGAAACGATGGCGGGGGGACTAGAGACCCAGTACTTC.

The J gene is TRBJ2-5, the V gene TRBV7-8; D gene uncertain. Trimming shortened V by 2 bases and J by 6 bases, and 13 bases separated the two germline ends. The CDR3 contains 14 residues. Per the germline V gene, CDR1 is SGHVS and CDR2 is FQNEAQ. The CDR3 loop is CASSLRSGTQTQYF. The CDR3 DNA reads TGTGCCAGCAGCTTACGGTCAGGTACACAGACCCAGTACTTC. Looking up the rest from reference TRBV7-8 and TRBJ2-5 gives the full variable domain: GAGVSQSPRYKVAKRGQDVALRCDPISGHVSLFWYQQALGQGPEFLTYFQNEAQLDKSGLPSDRFFAERPEGSVSTLKIQRTQQEDSAVYLCASSLRSGTQTQYFGPGTRLLVL.

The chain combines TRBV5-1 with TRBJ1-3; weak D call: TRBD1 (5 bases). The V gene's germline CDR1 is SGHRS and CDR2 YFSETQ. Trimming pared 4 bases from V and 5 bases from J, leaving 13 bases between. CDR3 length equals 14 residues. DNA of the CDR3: TGCGCCAGCAGCCCCGGGAGGGGCCGAAACACCATATATTTT. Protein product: CASSPGRGRNTIYF.

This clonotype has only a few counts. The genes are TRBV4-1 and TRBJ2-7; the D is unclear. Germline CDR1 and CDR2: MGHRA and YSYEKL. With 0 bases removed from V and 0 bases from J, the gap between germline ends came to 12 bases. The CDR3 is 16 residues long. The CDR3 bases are TGCGCCAGCAGCCAAGAACCAGCCCTGAGCTCCTACGAGCAGTACTTC. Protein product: CASSQEPALSSYEQYF.

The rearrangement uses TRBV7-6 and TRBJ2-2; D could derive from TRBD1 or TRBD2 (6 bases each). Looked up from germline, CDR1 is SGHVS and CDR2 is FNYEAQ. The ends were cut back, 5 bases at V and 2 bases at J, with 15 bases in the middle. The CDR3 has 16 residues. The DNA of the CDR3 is TGTGCCAGCAGCCCCTCCGGGGGCCTAAACACCGGGGAGCTGTTTTTT. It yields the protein CASSPSGGLNTGELFF.

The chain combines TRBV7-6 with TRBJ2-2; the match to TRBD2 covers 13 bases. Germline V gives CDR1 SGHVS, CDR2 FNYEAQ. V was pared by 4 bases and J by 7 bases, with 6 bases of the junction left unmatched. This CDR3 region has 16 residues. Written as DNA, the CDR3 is TGTGCCAGCAGCTCCGGGACTAGCGGGACGGACGGGGAGCTGTTTTTT. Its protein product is CASSSGTSGTDGELFF.